These 27 T cell receptor beta chains share one sample of origin, sequenced in a study of metastatic and nonmetastatic thyroid tumors. From the PCR reads, TCRdb re-called clones with MiXCR. The sample contains 30,000 to 40,000 clones, about 21% of which appear only once. No patient received treatment before thyroid surgery. Sequencing was done on a sample of tumor tissue. These receptors were collected from a male donor with papillary thyroid cancer or a benign thyroid nodule (not recorded which). Some clones in this sample may be carry-over from other donors' samples.

This chain connects TRBV20-1 to TRBJ2-2; 11 bases are a match to TRBD2. Trimming at V came to 0 bases and at J to 4 bases, leaving 7 bases not matched to a gene. This CDR3 contains 17 residues. CDR1 and CDR2 from the germline V gene are DFQATT and SNEGSKA (reference sequence). CDR3 nucleotides: TGCAGTGCTAGAGATGCAGGGACTAGCGGACTCACCGGGGAGCTGTTTTTT. This encodes CSARDAGTSGLTGELFF.

This clone was seen many times. The V gene is TRBV20-1, the J gene TRBJ2-5, with D tentatively TRBD1 or TRBD2 (5 bases each). CDR1 and CDR2 (germline): DFQATT, SNEGSKA (reference sequence). There are 13 residues in the CDR3. The germline V and J ends were trimmed by 6 bases and 3 bases, with 14 bases remaining between them. The CDR3 coding sequence is TGCAGTGCGGATCTGGGGGATGAAGAGACCCAGTACTTC. Residues: CSADLGDEETQYF.

This clone was detected many times. This chain joins TRBV27 and TRBJ1-3, with D perhaps TRBD1 (6 bases). The CDR3 spans 14 residues. The germline CDR1 and CDR2 sequences are MNHEY and SMNVEV (reference sequence). V lost 5 bases and J lost 4, with 12 bases in between. The CDR3 region is CASSPGAFGNTIYF. The CDR3 nucleotides are TGTGCCAGCAGTCCAGGGGCTTTCGGAAACACCATATATTTT.

By proportion, this clone is medium-sized. The J gene is TRBJ2-7, the V gene TRBV7-8, with D possibly matching TRBD2 (5 bases). Per the germline V gene, CDR1 is SGHVS and CDR2 is FQNEAQ. The V end was cut by 1 base, the J end by 0 bases, with 7 bases between. The CDR3 covers 14 residues. The DNA for the CDR3 is TGTGCCAGCAGCTTAGAGGGAGTCTCCTACGAGCAGTACTTC. Translating it yields CASSLEGVSYEQYF.

This clone was seen repeatedly, ten times or more. The V gene is TRBV19, the J gene TRBJ2-2; D perhaps matches TRBD1 (5 bases). Per germline, CDR1 LNHDA and CDR2 SQIVND (reference sequence). V gave up 7 bases and J gave up 3 bases, with 12 bases separating them. The CDR3 is made up of 14 amino acids. The CDR3 nucleotides are TGTGCCAGTACGTCCAGGGCGGACACCGGGGAGCTGTTTTTT. Its translation: CASTSRADTGELFF.

This clone has at least ten counts. The V gene is TRBV4-1, the J gene TRBJ2-2; D may match TRBD1 or TRBD2 (6 bases each). V was pared by 3 bases and J by 4 bases, with 15 bases between. The CDR3 length is 16 residues. Germline values: CDR1 MGHRA, CDR2 YSYEKL. This chain's CDR3 is CASSQGPGGGTGELFF. The DNA for the CDR3 is TGCGCCAGCAGCCAGGGCCCCGGGGGCGGCACCGGGGAGCTGTTTTTT.

To note about this clone: A single base separates this from a much larger clone, so it may be a read error. This sample includes further DNA sequences coding for the same CDR3. V usage is TRBV4-1 and J usage is TRBJ2-1, with 9 bases lining up with TRBD1. Germline V gives CDR1 MGHRA, CDR2 YSYEKL. The CDR3 has 16 residues. The CDR3 region is CASSQGTGEAYNEQFF. The CDR3 DNA follows: TGCGCCAGCAGCCAAGGGACAGGGGAAGCCTACAACGAGCAGTTCTTC.

The sample holds many counts of this clone. Being one base from a much bigger clone, this may be a read error. The rearrangement uses TRBV24-1 and TRBJ2-1, with TRBD2 matching 9 bases. CDR1 and CDR2 from the germline V gene are KGHDR and SFDVKD. The junction had 12 bases not matched to a gene; V was cut back by 3 bases and J by 7 bases. The CDR3 length is 17 residues. CDR3 in DNA: TGTGCCACCAGTGATCGTGGACTAGCGAGATATGGTAATGAGCAGTTCTTC. It specifies CATSDRGLARYGNEQFF.

Relative to its sample, this clone is medium-sized (0.01 to 0.1%). The chain employs TRBV6-2 or TRBV6-3 and TRBJ2-7, with TRBD1 matching 9 bases. CDR1 and CDR2 from the germline V gene are MNHEY and SVGEGT. The CDR3 contains 15 residues. Losses at the gene ends were 8 bases for V and 2 bases for J; bases not matched to a gene: 10. CDR3 nucleotides: TGTGCCAGCCAGACAGGGGGAGGGGATACCTACGAGCAGTACTTC. Translation gives CASQTGGGDTYEQYF.

This clone was recorded a few times. The chain joins TRBV6-1 to TRBJ2-1; D is perhaps TRBD1 (7 bases). V lost 8 bases and J lost 3, with 14 bases in between. The CDR3 consists of 14 residues. CDR1 and CDR2 (germline): MNHNS, SASEGT. CDR3 sequence (DNA): TGTGCCAGCTCTGGAGGGACAGTCTACAATGAGCAGTTCTTC. Residues: CASSGGTVYNEQFF.

This clone has ten or more counts. V gene TRBV28 combines with J gene TRBJ2-1; D unresolved. V was shortened by 3 bases and J by 6 bases, with 6 bases between the two germline ends. CDR1 and CDR2 from the germline V gene are MDHEN and SYDVKM. The CDR3 length is 12 residues. In DNA, the CDR3 is TGTGCCAGCAGTTTTCGAAGCAATGAGCAGTTCTTC. It encodes CASSFRSNEQFF.

This clone came up many times. This sequence joins TRBV9 and TRBJ1-5; D is possibly TRBD1 (5 bases). Germline CDR1 and CDR2: SGDLS and YYNGEE. V gave up 3 bases and J gave up 1 base, with 8 bases separating them. The CDR3 runs 14 residues. CDR3 nucleotide sequence: TGTGCCAGCAGCGGAGAGGGGAGCAATCAGCCCCAGCATTTT. Amino acid sequence: CASSGEGSNQPQHF.

Concerning this clone: Relative to the germline gene, one junction end is altered; a read error may explain this. The genes are TRBV11-1 and TRBJ2-7, with D hard to call. The CDR3 has 14 amino acids. Looked up from germline, CDR1 is SGHAT and CDR2 is FQDESV (reference sequence). The CDR3 region is CASSFSGGSYDQYF. The CDR3 nucleotides read TGTGCCAGCAGCTTCTCGGGTGGATCCTACGATCAGTACTTC.

The rearrangement links TRBV7-3 to TRBJ1-6, with D perhaps matching TRBD1 (5 bases). The CDR3 contains 15 residues. Germline-derived CDR1 and CDR2 are SGHTA and FQGTGA. The V and J ends lost 3 bases and 7 bases respectively, with 13 bases between them. The DNA for the CDR3 is TGTGCCAGCAGCTTCCTCGGGGGTGGGAATTCACCCCTCCACTTT. Residues: CASSFLGGGNSPLHF.

This clone has at least ten counts. The CDR3, as DNA: TGTGCCAGCGTGAAAAGGGAAACTAATGAAAAACTGTTTTTT. It specifies CASVKRETNEKLFF. The chain recombines TRBV2 with TRBJ1-4, with D unresolved. CDR3 length equals 14 residues. V lost 8 bases and J lost 1, with 11 bases in between. Per germline, CDR1 SNHLY and CDR2 FYNNEI.

The CDR3 DNA sequence: TGCAGTGCCCTAGAGTGGGGGTCTGGTTATTCACCCCTCCACTTT. It codes for CSALEWGSGYSPLHF. This chain joins TRBV20-1 and TRBJ1-6, with a possible D match to TRBD1 (5 bases). This CDR3 contains 15 residues. Trimming took 6 bases from V and 8 from J, leaving 20 bases between them. Germline CDR1 DFQATT, CDR2 SNEGSKA (reference sequence).

Ten or more counts support this clone. V and J are TRBV5-1 and TRBJ2-7; D gene ambiguous. The germline gives CDR1 SGHRS, CDR2 YFSETQ. CDR3 size: 15 residues. V lost 2 bases and J 5 bases, leaving 17 bases between the germline ends. CDR3 loop: CASSFRNRSGNEQYF. As DNA, the CDR3 is TGCGCCAGCAGCTTCAGAAACCGATCTGGCAACGAGCAGTACTTC.

This clone was seen ten or more times. This chain uses TRBV11-2 with TRBJ2-3; D ambiguous. Germline-derived CDR1 and CDR2 are SGHAT and FQNNGV. This CDR3 is built from 12 residues. Trimming took off 1 base at V and 4 bases at J, with 3 bases between the two ends. The CDR3 DNA reads as TGTGCCAGCAGCTTAGGGGCAGATACGCAGTATTTT. This encodes CASSLGADTQYF.

This clone qualifies as medium-sized. V is TRBV6-2 or TRBV6-3 and J is TRBJ2-7; 11 nucleotides align to TRBD2. The J segment lost 5 bases and the V segment lost 2 bases, leaving 5 bases of the junction unmatched. Germline V gene sequence: CDR1 MNHEY, CDR2 SVGEGT. The CDR3 has 15 residues. The CDR3 region is CASSYRLAGSHEQYF. For the CDR3, the DNA is TGTGCCAGCAGTTACCGACTAGCGGGAAGCCACGAGCAGTACTTC.

This chain joins TRBV10-2 and TRBJ1-1; D gene unclear. Trimming removed 2 bases from V and 5 bases from J, with 15 bases in between. The CDR3 length is 15 residues. Germline-derived CDR1 and CDR2 are WSHSY and SAAADI. CDR3 DNA sequence: TGCGCCAGCAGTGAGAATGGCTGCCGGGGAACTGAAGCTTTCTTT. This codes for CASSENGCRGTEAFF.

This clone was recorded many times. The genes are TRBV20-1 and TRBJ1-4; D call uncertain. The CDR3 length is 16 residues. The germline gives CDR1 DFQATT, CDR2 SNEGSKA (reference sequence). V was pared by 1 base and J by 8 bases, with 20 bases between. CDR3: CSARADAAPLGEKLFF. The CDR3 DNA sequence: TGCAGTGCTAGAGCCGACGCGGCTCCCTTGGGCGAAAAACTGTTTTTT.

This clone was detected only a few times. A much larger clone sits a single nucleotide away, making a read error possible. The chain couples TRBV5-4 to TRBJ2-5; D unresolved. This CDR3 has 13 amino acids. V was shortened by 5 bases and J by 2 bases, with 10 bases between the two germline ends. Germline CDR1 and CDR2: SGHNT and YYREEE (reference sequence). In nucleotides, the CDR3 is TGTGCCAGCAGTTCGGCTATACAAGAGACCCAGTACTTC. Amino acids: CASSSAIQETQYF.

This clone was counted at least ten times. V gene TRBV9 combines with J gene TRBJ1-1, with 9 bases matching TRBD1. The trim removed 0 bases at V and 1 base at J, leaving 10 bases unmatched. There are 18 residues in the CDR3. Germline CDR1 and CDR2: SGDLS and YYNGEE. This chain's CDR3 is CASSVGIKQGASNTEAFF. DNA for the CDR3: TGTGCCAGCAGCGTAGGAATTAAACAGGGGGCCTCGAACACTGAAGCTTTCTTT. The whole variable domain, filled in from reference TRBV9 and TRBJ1-1, reads DSGVTQTPKHLITATGQRVTLRCSPRSGDLSVYWYQQSLDQGLQFLIQYYNGEERAKGNILERFSAQQFPDLHSELNLSSLELGDSALYFCASSVGIKQGASNTEAFFGQGTRLTVV.

This clone was seen a handful of times. The V call is TRBV6-1, the J call TRBJ2-7, with 8 bases aligning to TRBD1. Germline assignment: CDR1 MNHNS and CDR2 SASEGT. This CDR3 contains 12 residues. The CDR3 bases are TGTGACACACGACAGGGGAGCTATGAGCAGTACTTC. Residues: CDTRQGSYEQYF.

The chain carries TRBV12-3 or TRBV12-4 and TRBJ2-1; 9 nucleotides match TRBD2. The CDR3 consists of 14 residues. J lost 5 bases, V lost 11 bases, and 10 bases had no gene match. The DNA for the CDR3 is TGTGCCGGCATTTATAGCGGGAGAGACAATGAGCAGTTCTTC. Translation: CAGIYSGRDNEQFF.

By share of the sample, this clone is medium-sized. This sequence joins TRBV28 and TRBJ2-7, with 7 bases aligning to TRBD1. J was trimmed by 6 bases and V by 5 bases; bases with no gene match: 13. Germline V CDR1 and CDR2: MDHEN, SYDVKM. The CDR3 is made up of 15 amino acids. For the CDR3, the DNA is TGTGCCAGCAGTAGGACAGGTGAAAGTGTTTCCGAGCAGTACTTC. Translation: CASSRTGESVSEQYF.

This chain links TRBV20-1 with TRBJ2-5; D may correspond to TRBD1 or TRBD2 (6 bases each). Trimming pared 6 bases from V and 4 bases from J, leaving 27 bases between. In germline, CDR1 is DFQATT, CDR2 SNEGSKA (reference sequence). This CDR3 contains 17 residues. CDR3 loop: CSAPVGGWLARRETQYF. The CDR3 coding sequence is TGCAGTGCCCCTGTAGGGGGTTGGCTAGCGAGAAGAGAGACCCAGTACTTC.